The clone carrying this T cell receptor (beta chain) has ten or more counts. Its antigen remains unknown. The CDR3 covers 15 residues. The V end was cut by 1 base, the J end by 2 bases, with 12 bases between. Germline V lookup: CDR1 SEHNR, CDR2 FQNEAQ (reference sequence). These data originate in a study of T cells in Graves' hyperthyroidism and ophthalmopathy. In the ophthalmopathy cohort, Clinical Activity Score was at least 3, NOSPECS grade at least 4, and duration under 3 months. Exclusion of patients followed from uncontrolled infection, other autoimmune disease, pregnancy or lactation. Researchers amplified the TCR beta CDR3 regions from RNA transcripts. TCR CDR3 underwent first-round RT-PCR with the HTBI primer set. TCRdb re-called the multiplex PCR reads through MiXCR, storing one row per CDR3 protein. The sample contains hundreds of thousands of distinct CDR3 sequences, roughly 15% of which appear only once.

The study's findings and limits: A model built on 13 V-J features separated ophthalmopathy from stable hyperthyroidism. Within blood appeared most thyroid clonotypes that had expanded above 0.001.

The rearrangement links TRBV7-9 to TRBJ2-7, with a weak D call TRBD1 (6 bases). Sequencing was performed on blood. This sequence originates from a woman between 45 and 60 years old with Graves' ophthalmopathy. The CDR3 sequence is CASSLEGTKTYEQYF. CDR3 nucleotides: TGTGCCAGCAGCTTAGAAGGGACAAAAACCTACGAGCAGTACTTC.